This T cell receptor beta chain was documented in a study of blood T cell repertoires in COVID-19. The wider study: Sites in the United States, Italy and Spain provided acute and convalescent COVID-19 samples. T cells, B-cell-depleted T cells, or PBMCs supplied cDNA or gDNA.

Between the trimmed V and J ends, which lost 4 bases and 4 bases, there was a span of 14 bases. This CDR3 region has 15 residues. Germline CDR1 SGHVS, CDR2 FQNEAQ. This clone appeared a single time. Study processing details: Researchers report that nucleated cell counts were estimated from reference gene primer amplification. The repertoire was sequenced with immunoSEQ multiplex PCR; TCRdb's copy has only in-frame clones and lacks some. V, J and clone size are taken as reported in that table, and D and trimming were inferred from the DNA itself. The sample records about 340,000 clones, around 90% being singletons.

The sequence derives from a woman between 18 and 30 years old who had recovered from COVID-19. The chain links TRBV7-8 to TRBJ1-3, with TRBD1 as a possible D gene (6 bases). Material: peripheral blood. The CDR3 is CASSSYRDLGNTIYF. The DNA of the CDR3 is TGTGCCAGCAGCTCCTACAGGGATTTGGGAAACACCATATATTTT. Variable domain in full (rest from reference TRBV7-8 and TRBJ1-3): GAGVSQSPRYKVAKRGQDVALRCDPISGHVSLFWYQQALGQGPEFLTYFQNEAQLDKSGLPSDRFFAERPEGSVSTLKIQRTQQEDSAVYLCASSSYRDLGNTIYFGEGSWLTVV.